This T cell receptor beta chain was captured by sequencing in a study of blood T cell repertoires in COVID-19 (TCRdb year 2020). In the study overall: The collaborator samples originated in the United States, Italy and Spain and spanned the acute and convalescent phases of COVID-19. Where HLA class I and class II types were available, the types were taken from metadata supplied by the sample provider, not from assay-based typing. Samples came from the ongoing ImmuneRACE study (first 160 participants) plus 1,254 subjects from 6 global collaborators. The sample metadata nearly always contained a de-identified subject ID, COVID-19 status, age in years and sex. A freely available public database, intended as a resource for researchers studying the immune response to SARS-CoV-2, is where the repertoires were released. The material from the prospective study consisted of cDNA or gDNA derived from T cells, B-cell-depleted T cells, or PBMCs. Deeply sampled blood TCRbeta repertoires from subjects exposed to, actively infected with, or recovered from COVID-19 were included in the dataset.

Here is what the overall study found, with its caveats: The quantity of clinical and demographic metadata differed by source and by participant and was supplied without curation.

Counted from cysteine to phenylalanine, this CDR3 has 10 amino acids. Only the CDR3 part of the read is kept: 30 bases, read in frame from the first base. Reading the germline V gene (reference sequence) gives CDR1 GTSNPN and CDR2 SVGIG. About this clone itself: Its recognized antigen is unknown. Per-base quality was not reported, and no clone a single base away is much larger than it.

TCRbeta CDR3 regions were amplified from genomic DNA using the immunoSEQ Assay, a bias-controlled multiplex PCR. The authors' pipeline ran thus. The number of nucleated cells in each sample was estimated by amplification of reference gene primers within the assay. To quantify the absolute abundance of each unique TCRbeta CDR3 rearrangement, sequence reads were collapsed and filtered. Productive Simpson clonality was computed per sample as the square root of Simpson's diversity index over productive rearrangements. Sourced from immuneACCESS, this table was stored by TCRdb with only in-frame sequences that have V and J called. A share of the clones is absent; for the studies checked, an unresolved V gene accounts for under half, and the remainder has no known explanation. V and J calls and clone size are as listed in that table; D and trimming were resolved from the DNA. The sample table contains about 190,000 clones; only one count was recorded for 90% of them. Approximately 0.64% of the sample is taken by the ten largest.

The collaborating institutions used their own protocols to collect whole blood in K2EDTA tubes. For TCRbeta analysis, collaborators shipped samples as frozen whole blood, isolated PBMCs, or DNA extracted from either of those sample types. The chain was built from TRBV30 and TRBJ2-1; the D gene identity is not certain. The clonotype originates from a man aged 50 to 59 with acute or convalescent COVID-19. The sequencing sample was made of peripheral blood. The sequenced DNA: TGTGCTGTATCCTACAATGAGCAGTTCTTC. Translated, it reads CAVSYNEQFF.